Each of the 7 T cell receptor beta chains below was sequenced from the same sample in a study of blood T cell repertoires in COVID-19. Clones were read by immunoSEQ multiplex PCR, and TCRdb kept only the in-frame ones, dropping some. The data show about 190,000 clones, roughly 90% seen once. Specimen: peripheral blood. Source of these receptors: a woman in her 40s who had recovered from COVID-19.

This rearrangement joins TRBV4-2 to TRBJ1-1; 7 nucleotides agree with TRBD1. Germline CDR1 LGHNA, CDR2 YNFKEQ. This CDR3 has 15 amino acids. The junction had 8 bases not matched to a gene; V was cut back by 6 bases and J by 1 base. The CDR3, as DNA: TGTGCCAGCAGATCCCAGGGGGAAGGGAACACTGAAGCTTTCTTT. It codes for CASRSQGEGNTEAFF.

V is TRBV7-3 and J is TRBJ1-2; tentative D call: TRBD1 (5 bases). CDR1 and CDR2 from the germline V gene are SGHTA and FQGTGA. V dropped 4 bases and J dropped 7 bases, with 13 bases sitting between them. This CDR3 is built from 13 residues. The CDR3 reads CASSSSAQGGYTF. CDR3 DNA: TGTGCCAGCAGCTCCTCCGCCCAGGGTGGCTACACCTTC.

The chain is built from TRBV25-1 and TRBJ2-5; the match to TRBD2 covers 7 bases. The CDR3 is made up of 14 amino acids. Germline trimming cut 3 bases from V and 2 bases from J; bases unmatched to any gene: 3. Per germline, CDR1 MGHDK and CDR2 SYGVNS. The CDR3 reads CASSEGGKQETQYF. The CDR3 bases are TGTGCCAGCAGTGAGGGGGGGAAGCAAGAGACCCAGTACTTC.

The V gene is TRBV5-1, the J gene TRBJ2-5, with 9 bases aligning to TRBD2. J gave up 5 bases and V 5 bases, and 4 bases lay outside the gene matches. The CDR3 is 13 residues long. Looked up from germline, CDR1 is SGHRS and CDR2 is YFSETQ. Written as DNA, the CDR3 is TGCGCCAGCAGTACTAGCGGGCCTGAGACCCAGTACTTC. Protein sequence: CASSTSGPETQYF.

The CDR3, as DNA: TGTGCCAGCAGTTATCTCTCTAGGGGTTCACCCCTCCACTTT. Amino acids: CASSYLSRGSPLHF. The chain uses TRBV6-5 and TRBJ1-6; tentatively, D is TRBD1 (5 bases). V shed 3 bases and J shed 9 bases, with 12 bases lying between them. This CDR3 has 14 amino acids. Germline V gene data show CDR1 as MNHEY and CDR2 as SVGAGI.

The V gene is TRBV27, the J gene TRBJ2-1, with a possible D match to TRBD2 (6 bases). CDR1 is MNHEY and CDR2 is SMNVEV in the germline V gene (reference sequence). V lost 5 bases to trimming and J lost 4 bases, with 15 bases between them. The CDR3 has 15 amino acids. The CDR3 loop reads CASSPTSRYYNEQFF. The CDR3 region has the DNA TGTGCCAGCAGTCCTACTAGCCGATATTACAATGAGCAGTTCTTC.

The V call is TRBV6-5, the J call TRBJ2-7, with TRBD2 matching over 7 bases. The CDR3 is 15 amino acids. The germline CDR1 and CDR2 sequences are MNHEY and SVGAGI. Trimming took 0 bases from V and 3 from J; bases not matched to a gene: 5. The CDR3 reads CASSYSSLADYEQYF. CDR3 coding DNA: TGTGCCAGCAGTTACTCGAGTCTAGCGGACTACGAGCAGTACTTC.